This TCR beta chain was observed in a study of CD8+ T cells in alopecia areata. Overall study context: Skin from approximately 6-12-month-old C3H/HeJ graft donors with spontaneous alopecia went to roughly 6-10-week-old female C3H/HeJ mice.

General study points: It was lesional scalp, especially alopecia totalis/universalis, that showed higher clonality than normal scalp.

This clone has a handful of counts. Its specificity is not known. Mouse germline and gene names are used. The CDR3 goes on 4 residues after the read ends, and that part is filled in from the germline J gene. cDNA prepared by RNA extraction and subsequent reverse transcription served as the template for sequencing. The data were produced by immunoSEQ multiplex PCR, yet TCRdb's version contains in-frame clones alone and is incomplete. The record shows some 110,000 clones for this sample, with no singletons present. CDR3 length: 16 amino acids. In germline, CDR1 is FNHDT, CDR2 SITEND (reference sequence). Germline trimming cut 6 bases from V and 1 base from J; bases unmatched to any gene: 7.

The receptor comes from a C3H/HeJ mouse with alopecia areata. The mouse strain carries the MHC haplotype H2-k. The chain employs TRBV19 and TRBJ2-3, with 11 bases fitting TRBD2. Sequencing was done on a sample of lesional skin. The covered CDR3 bases are TGTGCCAGCAACAAACTGGGGGGGCGAGGTGCAGAA. This gives the protein CASNKLGGRGAE. From start to end, the CDR3 is CASNKLGGRGAETLYF. Combining the CDR3 with reference TRBV19 and TRBJ2-3 gives the whole variable domain GGIITQTPKFLIGQEGQKLTLKCQQNFNHDTMYWYRQDSGKGLRLIYYSITENDLQKGDLSEGYDASREKKSSFSLTVTSAQKNEMAVFLCASNKLGGRGAETLYFGSGTRLTVL.